This passage covers 21 T cell receptor beta chains from one sample sequenced in a study of OX40 agonist ivuxolimab in advanced cancers. TCRdb's copy holds only in-frame clones and misses some; the assay was immunoSEQ multiplex PCR. The sample shows tens of thousands of clones, approximately 86% of them seen only once. Source: CD4+ or CD8+ T cells sorted from blood, taken in a trial of the OX40 agonist ivuxolimab. Source of these receptors: an adult with an advanced solid tumor such as melanoma, head and neck, liver or kidney cancer.

The chain carries TRBV5-1 and TRBJ1-5; 11 bases align to TRBD1. J was trimmed by 5 bases and V by 4 bases; bases with no gene match: 2. The CDR3 has 14 amino acids. CDR1 and CDR2 (germline): SGHRS, YFSETQ. The CDR3 reads CASSTGQGDQPQHF. The DNA of the CDR3 is TGCGCCAGCAGCACGGGACAGGGGGATCAGCCCCAGCATTTT.

The V gene is TRBV6-1, the J gene TRBJ2-1; D may be TRBD2 (6 bases). The V gene's germline CDR1 is MNHNS and CDR2 SASEGT. Trimming left V 1 base short and J 12 bases short, with 10 bases between. The CDR3 spans 12 residues. CDR3 residues: CASSEGRGTQFF. The CDR3 nucleotides read TGTGCCAGCAGTGAAGGTCGGGGGACGCAGTTCTTC.

This clone was seen just once. J is TRBJ1-2 and V is TRBV6-5, with D unclear. Germline CDR1 and CDR2: MNHEY and SVGAGI. CDR3 length: 14 residues. The ends were cut back, 2 bases at V and 2 bases at J, with 9 bases in the middle. DNA for the CDR3: TGTGCCAGCAGTTACATCGGGGAAAACTATGGCTACACCTTC. Translating it yields CASSYIGENYGYTF.

This clone came up a few times. V usage is TRBV5-6 and J usage is TRBJ2-1; 10 positions agree with TRBD2. Trimming removed 0 bases from V and 6 bases from J; junction bases left unmatched: 3. The CDR3 sequence is 15 residues long. Germline CDR1 and CDR2: SGHDT and YYEEEE. The CDR3 bases are TGTGCCAGCAGCTTGGAAGCGGGGGGGCTCAATGAGCAGTTCTTC. Protein sequence: CASSLEAGGLNEQFF.

This rearrangement joins TRBV19 to TRBJ2-3; D remains unclear. The CDR3 runs to 12 residues. Trimming left V 8 bases short and J 5 bases short, with 11 bases between. CDR1 LNHDA and CDR2 SQIVND come from the germline V gene (reference sequence). CDR3 bases: TGTGCCAGTTCAGACCGGAAAGATACGCAGTATTTT. It encodes CASSDRKDTQYF.

The genes are TRBV10-3 and TRBJ2-1; D may be TRBD2 (5 bases). This CDR3 spans 14 amino acids. Germline V CDR1 and CDR2: ENHRY, SYGVKD. Trimming left V 4 bases short and J 4 bases short, with 11 bases between. The CDR3 DNA follows: TGTGCCATCAGTGGAGGGCTGGGGTACAATGAGCAGTTCTTC. It encodes CAISGGLGYNEQFF.

The genes are TRBV19 and TRBJ1-2; TRBD1 matches 7 bases. V shed 9 bases, J shed 4 bases, and the junction held 17 bases outside the gene matches. CDR1 LNHDA and CDR2 SQIVND come from the germline V gene (reference sequence). This CDR3 has 16 residues. CDR3 in amino acids: CASNSGTERDIYGYTF. The CDR3 nucleotides are TGTGCCAGCAATTCCGGGACAGAACGAGATATCTATGGCTACACCTTC.

This rearrangement joins TRBV9 to TRBJ2-1; possible D gene TRBD2, 6 bases. The CDR3 consists of 15 residues. CDR1 is SGDLS and CDR2 is YYNGEE in the germline V gene. V lost 0 bases to trimming and J lost 2 bases, with 9 bases between them. CDR3 nucleotide sequence: TGTGCCAGCAGCGTAGATGGGAGGACCTACAATGAGCAGTTCTTC. Protein product: CASSVDGRTYNEQFF.

Details on this clone: At the DNA level, this CDR3 is encoded by other sequences in the same sample as well. V is TRBV28 and J is TRBJ1-4, with TRBD1 matching 8 bases. The CDR3 sequence is 15 residues long. V lost 8 bases, J lost 8 bases, and 13 bases stayed unmatched. The germline gives CDR1 MDHEN, CDR2 SYDVKM. The CDR3 is CASCRPGQVGEKLFF. CDR3 in DNA: TGTGCCAGCTGCCGTCCGGGACAGGTCGGCGAAAAACTGTTTTTT.

The gene calls are TRBV14 and TRBJ2-1; 9 bases agree with TRBD2. This CDR3 comprises 16 residues. Trimming at V came to 4 bases and at J to 5 bases, leaving 9 bases not matched to a gene. Germline V CDR1 and CDR2: SGHDN, FVKESK. The CDR3 region has the DNA TGTGCCAGCAGCCCGGGGACTAGCAGAGGAAACAATGAGCAGTTCTTC. Translated: CASSPGTSRGNNEQFF.

The rearrangement links TRBV5-4 to TRBJ2-7; the D is unclear. Germline V gene sequence: CDR1 SGHNT, CDR2 YYREEE (reference sequence). Trimming took 1 base from V and 0 from J, leaving 11 bases between them. CDR3 length equals 15 residues. CDR3 in DNA: TGTGCCAGCAGCTTGTGGACGGAGAGCTCCTACGAGCAGTACTTC. It is translated as CASSLWTESSYEQYF.

The rearrangement uses TRBV7-3 and TRBJ2-5, with unresolved D. CDR1 and CDR2 (germline): SGHTA, FQGTGA. The CDR3 runs 12 residues. Deletions cut 1 base from V and 5 bases from J, with 5 bases between. Here the CDR3 DNA reads TGTGCCAGCAGCTTAAATGGGGAGACCCAGTACTTC. As protein: CASSLNGETQYF.

This clone was observed once. The chain uses TRBV19 and TRBJ1-6; D is uncertain. From germline, CDR1 is LNHDA and CDR2 SQIVND (reference sequence). The CDR3 contains 14 residues. V lost 5 bases and J lost 5, with 10 bases in between. The CDR3 loop is CASSFITDNSPLHF. The CDR3 nucleotides are TGTGCCAGTAGTTTCATCACGGATAATTCACCCCTCCACTTT.

The J gene is TRBJ2-2, the V gene TRBV14; D unclear. This CDR3 spans 14 amino acids. Germline V gene sequence: CDR1 SGHDN, CDR2 FVKESK. Trimming shortened V by 2 bases and J by 4 bases, and 8 bases separated the two germline ends. The CDR3 DNA sequence: TGTGCCAGCAGCCAAACACCTCTCACCGGGGAGCTGTTTTTT. This encodes CASSQTPLTGELFF.

The chain joins TRBV18 to TRBJ1-2, with D perhaps TRBD1 (5 bases). The CDR3 loop spans 14 amino acids. V lost 4 bases to trimming and J lost 7 bases, with 16 bases between them. The germline V gene encodes CDR1 KGHSH and CDR2 LQKENI. The CDR3 coding sequence is TGTGCCAGCTCACGGACCCCTGGGGACGGTGGCTACACCTTC. It specifies CASSRTPGDGGYTF.

This chain uses TRBV10-3 with TRBJ2-2, with D perhaps being TRBD1 or TRBD2 (6 bases each). The V gene lost 8 bases and the J gene lost 1 base, with 8 bases spanning the gap. The CDR3 covers 13 residues. Germline CDR1 and CDR2: ENHRY and SYGVKD. CDR3 coding DNA: TGTGCCATCGGGGGGCGGAACACCGGGGAGCTGTTTTTT. Amino acid sequence: CAIGGRNTGELFF.

The chain combines TRBV28 with TRBJ2-2, with D tentatively TRBD1 (6 bases). V was pared by 8 bases and J by 2 bases, with 15 bases between. Germline lookup yields CDR1 MDHEN and CDR2 SYDVKM. This CDR3 region has 15 residues. This chain's CDR3 is CASGTQGHNTGELFF. CDR3 nucleotides: TGTGCCAGCGGCACCCAGGGACACAACACCGGGGAGCTGTTTTTT.

V is TRBV5-6 and J is TRBJ1-1; D may be TRBD1 (6 bases). CDR1 is SGHDT, CDR2 YYEEEE, per germline. This CDR3 has 15 residues. V lost 4 bases and J 1 base, leaving 14 bases between the germline ends. Here the CDR3 reads CASSAGAVKNTEAFF. The CDR3 nucleotides read TGTGCCAGCAGCGCAGGGGCTGTGAAGAACACTGAAGCTTTCTTT.

CDR3 in amino acids: CASSQTAGAYEQYV. In DNA, the CDR3 is TGTGCCAGCAGCCAAACCGCCGGCGCCTACGAGCAGTACGTC. This rearrangement joins TRBV5-6 to TRBJ2-7; no clear D gene. The V end lost 4 bases, the J end lost 2 bases, and 13 bases lay between the germline ends. In germline, CDR1 is SGHDT, CDR2 YYEEEE. The CDR3 sequence is 14 residues long.

The CDR3 region has the DNA TGTGCCAGCAGCTTTTCCGAGGGGAATCAGCCCCAGCATTTT. This encodes CASSFSEGNQPQHF. This chain joins TRBV7-9 and TRBJ1-5; possible D gene TRBD1, 5 bases. The CDR3 totals 14 residues. Germline V gene data show CDR1 as SEHNR and CDR2 as FQNEAQ (reference sequence). V lost 3 bases and J 4 bases, leaving 10 bases between the germline ends.

The gene calls are TRBV5-1 and TRBJ2-1; tentatively, D is TRBD2 (5 bases). CDR1 is SGHRS and CDR2 is YFSETQ in the germline V gene. The V end was cut by 0 bases, the J end by 2 bases, with 9 bases between. This CDR3 has 15 amino acids. The CDR3 spells CASSLEAAPYNEQFF. Written as DNA, the CDR3 is TGCGCCAGCAGCTTGGAAGCGGCCCCCTACAATGAGCAGTTCTTC.